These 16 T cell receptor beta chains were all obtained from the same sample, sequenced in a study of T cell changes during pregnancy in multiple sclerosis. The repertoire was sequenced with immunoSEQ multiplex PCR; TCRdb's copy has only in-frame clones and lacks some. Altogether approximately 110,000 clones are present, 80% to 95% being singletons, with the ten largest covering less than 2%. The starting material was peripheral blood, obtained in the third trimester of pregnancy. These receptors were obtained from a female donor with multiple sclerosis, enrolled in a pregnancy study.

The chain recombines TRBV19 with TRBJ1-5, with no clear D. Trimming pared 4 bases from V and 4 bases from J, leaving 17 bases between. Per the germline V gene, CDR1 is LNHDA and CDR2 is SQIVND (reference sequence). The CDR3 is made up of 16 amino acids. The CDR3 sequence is CASSRVRIAENQPQHF. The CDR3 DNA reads TGTGCCAGTAGTAGGGTTCGAATAGCCGAGAATCAGCCCCAGCATTTT.

DNA of the CDR3: TGTGCCAGCAGTTTATCCCAGGGCGCCGGGGAGCTGTTTTTT. Residues: CASSLSQGAGELFF. The chain has TRBV27 and TRBJ2-2, with D maybe TRBD1 (5 bases). This CDR3 has 14 amino acids. Germline CDR1 reads MNHEY; CDR2 reads SMNVEV (reference sequence). Trimming stripped 0 bases from V and 6 bases from J, with 8 bases between.

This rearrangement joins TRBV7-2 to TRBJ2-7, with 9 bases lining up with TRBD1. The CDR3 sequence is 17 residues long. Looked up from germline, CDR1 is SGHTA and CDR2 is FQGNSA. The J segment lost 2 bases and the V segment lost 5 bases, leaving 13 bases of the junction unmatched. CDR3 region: CASSPGQGNPGAYEQYF. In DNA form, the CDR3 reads TGTGCCAGCAGCCCGGGACAGGGAAACCCTGGCGCCTACGAGCAGTACTTC.

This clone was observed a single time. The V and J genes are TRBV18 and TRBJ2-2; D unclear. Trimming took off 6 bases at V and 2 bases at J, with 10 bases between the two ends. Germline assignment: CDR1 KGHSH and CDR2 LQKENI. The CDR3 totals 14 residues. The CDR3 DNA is TGTGCCAGCTCCCCAGGCACCAACACCGGGGAGCTGTTTTTT. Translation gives CASSPGTNTGELFF. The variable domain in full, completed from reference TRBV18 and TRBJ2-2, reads NAGVMQNPRHLVRRRGQEARLRCSPMKGHSHVYWYRQLPEEGLKFMVYLQKENIIDESGMPKERFSAEFPKEGPSILRIQQVVRGDSAAYFCASSPGTNTGELFFGEGSRLTVL.

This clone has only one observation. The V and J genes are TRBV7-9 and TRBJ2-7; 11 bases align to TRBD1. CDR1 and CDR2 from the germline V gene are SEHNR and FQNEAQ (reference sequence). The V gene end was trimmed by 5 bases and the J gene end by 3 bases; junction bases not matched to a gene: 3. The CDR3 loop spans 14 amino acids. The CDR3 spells CASSGQGAGYEQYF. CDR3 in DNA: TGTGCCAGCAGCGGACAGGGGGCGGGCTACGAGCAGTACTTC.

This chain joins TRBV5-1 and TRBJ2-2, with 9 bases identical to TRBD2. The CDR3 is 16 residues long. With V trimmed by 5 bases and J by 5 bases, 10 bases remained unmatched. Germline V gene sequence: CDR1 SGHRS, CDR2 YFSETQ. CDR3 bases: TGCGCCAGCAGTTCCCGAGCGGGGGGAGTAACCGGGGAGCTGTTTTTT. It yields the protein CASSSRAGGVTGELFF. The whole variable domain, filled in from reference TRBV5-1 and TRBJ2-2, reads KAGVTQTPRYLIKTRGQQVTLSCSPISGHRSVSWYQQTPGQGLQFLFEYFSETQRNKGNFPGRFSGRQFSNSRSEMNVSTLELGDSALYLCASSSRAGGVTGELFFGEGSRLTVL.

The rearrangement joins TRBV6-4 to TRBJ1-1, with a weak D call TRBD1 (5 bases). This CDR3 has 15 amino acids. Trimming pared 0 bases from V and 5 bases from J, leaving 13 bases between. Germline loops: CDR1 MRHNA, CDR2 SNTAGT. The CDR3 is CASSDSAGRKTEAFF. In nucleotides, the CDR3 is TGTGCCAGCAGTGACTCGGCAGGGCGGAAAACTGAAGCTTTCTTT.

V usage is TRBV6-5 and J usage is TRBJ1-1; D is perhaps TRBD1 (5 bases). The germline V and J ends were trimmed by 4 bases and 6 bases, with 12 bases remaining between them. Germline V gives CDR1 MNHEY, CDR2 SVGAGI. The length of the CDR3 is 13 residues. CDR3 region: CASSWRGGAEAFF. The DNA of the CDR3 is TGTGCCAGCAGTTGGCGGGGGGGGGCTGAAGCTTTCTTT.

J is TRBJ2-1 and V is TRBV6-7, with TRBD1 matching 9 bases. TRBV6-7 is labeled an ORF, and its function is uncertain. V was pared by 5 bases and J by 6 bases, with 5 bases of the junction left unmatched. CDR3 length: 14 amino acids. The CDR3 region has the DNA TGTGCCAGCAGTCCGGACAGGGGTGGCAATGAGCAGTTCTTC. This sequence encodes CASSPDRGGNEQFF.

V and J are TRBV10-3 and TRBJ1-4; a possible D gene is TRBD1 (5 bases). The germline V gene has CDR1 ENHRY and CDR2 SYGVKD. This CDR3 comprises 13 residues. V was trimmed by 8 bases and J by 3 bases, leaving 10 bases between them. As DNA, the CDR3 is TGTGCCATCGGGACTCCATCTAATGAAAAACTGTTTTTT. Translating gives CAIGTPSNEKLFF.

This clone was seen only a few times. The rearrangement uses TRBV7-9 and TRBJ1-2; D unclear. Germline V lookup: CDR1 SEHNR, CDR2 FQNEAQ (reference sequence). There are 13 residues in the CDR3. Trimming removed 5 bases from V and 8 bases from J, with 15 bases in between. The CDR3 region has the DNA TGTGCCAGCAGCCCACAGCTAACGGGGGGCTACACCTTC. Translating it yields CASSPQLTGGYTF. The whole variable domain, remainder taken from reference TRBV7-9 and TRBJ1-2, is DTGVSQNPRHKITKRGQNVTFRCDPISEHNRLYWYRQTLGQGPEFLTYFQNEAQLEKSRLLSDRFSAERPKGSFSTLEIQRTEQGDSAMYLCASSPQLTGGYTFGSGTRLTVV.

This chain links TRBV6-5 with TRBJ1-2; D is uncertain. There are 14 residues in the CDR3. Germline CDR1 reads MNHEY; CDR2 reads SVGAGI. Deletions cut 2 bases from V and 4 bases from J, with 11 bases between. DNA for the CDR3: TGTGCCAGCAGTTACAGCCAGGAGGGCTATGGCTACACCTTC. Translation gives CASSYSQEGYGYTF.

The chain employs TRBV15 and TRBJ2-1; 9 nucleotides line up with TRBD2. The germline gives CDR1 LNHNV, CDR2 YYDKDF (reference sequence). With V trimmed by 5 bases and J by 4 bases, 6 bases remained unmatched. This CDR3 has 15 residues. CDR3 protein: CATSLSGGRYNEQFF. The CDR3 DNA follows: TGTGCCACCAGCCTTAGCGGGGGAAGATACAATGAGCAGTTCTTC.

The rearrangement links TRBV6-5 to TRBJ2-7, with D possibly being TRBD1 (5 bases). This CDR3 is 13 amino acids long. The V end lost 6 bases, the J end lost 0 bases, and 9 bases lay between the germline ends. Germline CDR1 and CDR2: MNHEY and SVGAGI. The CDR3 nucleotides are TGTGCCAGCAGCAAGGGGCCCTCCTACGAGCAGTACTTC. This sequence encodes CASSKGPSYEQYF.

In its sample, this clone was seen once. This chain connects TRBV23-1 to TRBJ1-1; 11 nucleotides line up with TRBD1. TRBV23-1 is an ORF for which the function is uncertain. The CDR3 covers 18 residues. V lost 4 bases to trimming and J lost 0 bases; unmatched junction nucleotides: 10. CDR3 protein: CASSPGGQGANMNTEAFF. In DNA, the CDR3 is TGCGCCAGCAGTCCCGGTGGACAGGGGGCCAACATGAACACTGAAGCTTTCTTT.

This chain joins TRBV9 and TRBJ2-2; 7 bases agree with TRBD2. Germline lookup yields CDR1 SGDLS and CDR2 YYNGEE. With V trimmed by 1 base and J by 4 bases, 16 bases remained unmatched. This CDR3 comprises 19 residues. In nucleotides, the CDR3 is TGTGCCAGCAGCGTAAGCCCTCAGGGCGCGGGGGTCCGCACCGGGGAGCTGTTTTTT. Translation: CASSVSPQGAGVRTGELFF.